Following are 23 T cell receptor beta chains from one sample sequenced in a study of blood T cell repertoires in COVID-19. The table came from immunoSEQ multiplex PCR; TCRdb's copy has only in-frame clones and leaves some out. The sample includes about 190,000 clones, approximately 90% seen only once; the top ten take 6.2%. Sequencing was carried out using peripheral blood. These receptor sequences come from a woman between 40 and 55 years old who had recovered from COVID-19.

The chain combines TRBV4-1 with TRBJ2-7, with 11 bases lining up with TRBD2. The V segment lost 5 bases and the J segment 2 bases; nucleotides outside the gene matches: 5. Per germline, CDR1 MGHRA and CDR2 YSYEKL. The CDR3 is 15 residues long. The CDR3 here is CASSYGTSGTYEQYF. The CDR3 coding sequence is TGCGCCAGCAGCTACGGGACTAGCGGAACCTACGAGCAGTACTTC.

The chain couples TRBV19 to TRBJ2-5, with TRBD2 matching over 9 bases. CDR1 is LNHDA and CDR2 is SQIVND in the germline V gene (reference sequence). The junction had 10 bases not matched to a gene; V was cut back by 5 bases and J by 6 bases. The CDR3 spans 15 residues. CDR3 amino acids: CASSDPGLARQTQYF. CDR3 sequence (DNA): TGTGCCAGTAGTGACCCGGGACTAGCTCGTCAGACCCAGTACTTC.

This clone was detected once. The CDR3, as DNA: TGCGCCAGCAGCCAAGCAGGGGGCACGGCTAACTATGGCTACACCTTC. It yields the protein CASSQAGGTANYGYTF. This rearrangement joins TRBV4-3 to TRBJ1-2; 8 nucleotides agree with TRBD1. CDR1 LGHNA and CDR2 YSLEER come from the germline V gene. The CDR3 has 16 residues. V shed 1 base and J 0 bases; nucleotides not matched to a gene: 4.

V and J are TRBV7-3 and TRBJ2-4; 7 bases match TRBD2. J was trimmed by 1 base and V by 3 bases; bases with no gene match: 3. This CDR3 region has 15 residues. The germline CDR1 and CDR2 sequences are SGHTA and FQGTGA. The CDR3, as DNA: TGTGCCAGCAGCTTGGGAGGGGCCGCCAAAAACATTCAGTACTTC. Translated, it gives CASSLGGAAKNIQYF.

The chain joins TRBV7-9 to TRBJ1-1, with a tentative D call TRBD1 (5 bases). The CDR3 runs 15 residues. CDR1 SEHNR and CDR2 FQNEAQ come from the germline V gene (reference sequence). The V gene lost 5 bases and the J gene lost 6 bases, with 19 bases spanning the gap. The CDR3 DNA follows: TGTGCCAGCAGCCTAAGCTCCGGGTGGGGGGCTGAAGCTTTCTTT. This encodes CASSLSSGWGAEAFF.

The chain recombines TRBV11-2 with TRBJ2-1; 8 bases fit TRBD1. Germline V CDR1 and CDR2: SGHAT, FQNNGV. The CDR3 loop spans 14 amino acids. V trimming: 4 bases; J trimming: 5 bases; junction bases outside the gene matches: 4. CDR3 amino acids: CASSSIRGHNEQFF. CDR3 bases: TGTGCCAGCAGCTCTATCAGGGGGCACAATGAGCAGTTCTTC.

This chain joins TRBV6-1 and TRBJ2-7; 7 bases line up with TRBD2. Looked up from germline, CDR1 is MNHNS and CDR2 is SASEGT. The J segment lost 5 bases and the V segment lost 1 base, leaving 17 bases of the junction unmatched. The CDR3 covers 18 residues. The CDR3 nucleotides are TGTGCCAGCAGTGAAGAAGTATGGGAGGGACCTTTAGGAGACGAGCAGTACTTC. Encoded protein: CASSEEVWEGPLGDEQYF.

J is TRBJ2-1 and V is TRBV28; 7 bases agree with TRBD2. The CDR3 spans 15 residues. CDR1 is MDHEN, CDR2 SYDVKM, per germline. Trimming removed 4 bases from V and 2 bases from J; junction bases left unmatched: 5. The CDR3 nucleotides read TGTGCCAGCAGTTGGGGGGGAGGGGCCTACAATGAGCAGTTCTTC. Its translation: CASSWGGGAYNEQFF. The full variable domain, in which reference TRBV28 and TRBJ2-1 provide the parts outside the CDR3, is DVKVTQSSRYLVKRTGEKVFLECVQDMDHENMFWYRQDPGLGLRLIYFSYDVKMKEKGDIPEGYSVSREKKERFSLILESASTNQTSMYLCASSWGGGAYNEQFFGPGTRLTVL.

This clone was seen only once. The rearrangement joins TRBV7-8 to TRBJ2-1, with 11 positions matching TRBD2. Looked up from germline, CDR1 is SGHVS and CDR2 is FQNEAQ. J was trimmed by 8 bases and V by 7 bases; bases with no gene match: 13. The CDR3 runs to 16 residues. This CDR3 reads CASNHWASGRFDEQFF. As DNA, the CDR3 is TGTGCCAGCAACCATTGGGCTAGCGGGAGGTTCGATGAGCAGTTCTTC. Full variable domain (remainder filled in from reference TRBV7-8 and TRBJ2-1): GAGVSQSPRYKVAKRGQDVALRCDPISGHVSLFWYQQALGQGPEFLTYFQNEAQLDKSGLPSDRFFAERPEGSVSTLKIQRTQQEDSAVYLCASNHWASGRFDEQFFGPGTRLTVL.

This sequence joins TRBV16 and TRBJ2-7, with TRBD2 matching 8 bases. The CDR3 is made up of 16 amino acids. Germline assignment: CDR1 KGHSY and CDR2 FQNENV. The ends lost 2 bases at V and 4 bases at J; junction bases unmatched: 10. The CDR3 region has the DNA TGTGCCAGCAGCCAACCGCCGGGACTAGGGATTTACGAGCAGTACTTC. It codes for CASSQPPGLGIYEQYF.

V usage is TRBV5-1 and J usage is TRBJ2-5, with a possible D match to TRBD2 (6 bases). In germline, CDR1 is SGHRS, CDR2 YFSETQ. V was pared by 4 bases and J by 5 bases, with 12 bases between. The CDR3 consists of 13 residues. CDR3 sequence (DNA): TGCGCCAGCAGCCCGGGACGGGGGGAGACCCAGTACTTC. It codes for CASSPGRGETQYF. Looking up the rest from reference TRBV5-1 and TRBJ2-5 gives the full variable domain: KAGVTQTPRYLIKTRGQQVTLSCSPISGHRSVSWYQQTPGQGLQFLFEYFSETQRNKGNFPGRFSGRQFSNSRSEMNVSTLELGDSALYLCASSPGRGETQYFGPGTRLLVL.

V gene TRBV2 combines with J gene TRBJ1-5, with TRBD1 matching 7 bases. Germline assignment: CDR1 SNHLY and CDR2 FYNNEI. CDR3 length: 15 amino acids. V was pared by 4 bases and J by 7 bases, with 10 bases of the junction left unmatched. CDR3 residues: CASSVQWDSPQPQHF. The CDR3, as DNA: TGTGCCAGCAGTGTGCAATGGGACAGTCCACAGCCCCAGCATTTT.

This chain connects TRBV18 to TRBJ1-4; D unclear. CDR3 length: 14 amino acids. Germline CDR1 reads KGHSH; CDR2 reads LQKENI. V dropped 3 bases and J dropped 3 bases, with 8 bases sitting between them. CDR3 protein: CASSPAKPNEKLFF. The DNA for the CDR3 is TGTGCCAGCTCACCCGCGAAACCTAATGAAAAACTGTTTTTT.

Written as DNA, the CDR3 is TGTGCCTGGAGTGTACTCGATAGTTATCTCTCTGGAAACACCATATATTTT. Translation: CAWSVLDSYLSGNTIYF. The rearrangement joins TRBV30 to TRBJ1-3; no clear D gene. Germline assignment: CDR1 GTSNPN and CDR2 SVGIG (reference sequence). Trimming removed 0 bases from V and 0 bases from J, with 15 bases in between. The length of the CDR3 is 17 residues.

The chain has TRBV9 and TRBJ1-1, with D unclear. The CDR3 runs to 14 residues. Germline CDR1 reads SGDLS; CDR2 reads YYNGEE. V shed 0 bases and J shed 4 bases, with 10 bases lying between them. CDR3 sequence reads: CASSVGNWATEAFF. The CDR3, as DNA: TGTGCCAGCAGCGTAGGGAATTGGGCCACTGAAGCTTTCTTT.

The chain has TRBV28 and TRBJ2-7; 9 bases agree with TRBD1. Looked up from germline, CDR1 is MDHEN and CDR2 is SYDVKM. After removal of 2 bases from V and 4 bases from J, the junction contained 9 bases not matched to a gene. The CDR3 is 16 residues long. The CDR3 reads CASSLPDRGSYYEQYF. The DNA of the CDR3 is TGTGCCAGCAGTTTACCGGACAGGGGTTCCTATTACGAGCAGTACTTC.

The rearrangement uses TRBV5-1 and TRBJ1-4; D might be TRBD1 (5 bases). CDR1 and CDR2 from the germline V gene are SGHRS and YFSETQ. The CDR3 totals 16 residues. The V gene lost 2 bases and the J gene lost 2 bases, with 13 bases spanning the gap. The CDR3 protein is CASSLWGVGTNEKLFF. The CDR3 region has the DNA TGCGCCAGCAGCTTATGGGGCGTCGGCACTAATGAAAAACTGTTTTTT.

The CDR3 coding sequence is TGTGCCAGCAGTTACCCCCCGGGACTAGCGCGGAATGAGCAGTTCTTC. It is translated as CASSYPPGLARNEQFF. V is TRBV6-5 and J is TRBJ2-1, with 10 bases matching TRBD2. Trimming cost V 2 bases and J 7 bases; bases outside gene matches: 8. CDR1 and CDR2 from the germline V gene are MNHEY and SVGAGI. The CDR3 totals 16 residues.

This clone was picked up one time. The chain is built from TRBV7-2 and TRBJ2-1; D is ambiguous. CDR1 is SGHTA, CDR2 FQGNSA, per germline. Trimming took 5 bases from V and 7 from J, leaving 15 bases between them. The length of the CDR3 is 14 residues. The CDR3 nucleotides read TGTGCCAGCAGCCGTGAAGCTAGTTTGAATGAGCAGTTCTTC. Translation gives CASSREASLNEQFF.

The chain carries TRBV7-9 and TRBJ1-4; tentative D call: TRBD1 (5 bases). V lost 2 bases, J lost 4 bases, and 11 bases lay in between. The CDR3 length is 15 residues. The V gene's germline CDR1 is SEHNR and CDR2 FQNEAQ (reference sequence). CDR3 loop: CASSLSEGLNEKLFF. The CDR3 nucleotides are TGTGCCAGCAGCTTATCCGAGGGACTTAATGAAAAACTGTTTTTT.

The rearrangement joins TRBV7-3 to TRBJ2-5; possibly TRBD2 for D (6 bases). The CDR3 runs to 14 residues. Trimming left V 8 bases short and J 5 bases short, with 18 bases between. Germline CDR1 is SGHTA and CDR2 is FQGTGA. The CDR3 nucleotides read TGTGCCAGCCCCTTTCGAGGGACTGGGGAGACCCAGTACTTC. Protein: CASPFRGTGETQYF.

This clone was detected once. J is TRBJ2-7 and V is TRBV18; perhaps TRBD1 as D (6 bases). Trimming left V 3 bases short and J 7 bases short, with 13 bases between. The germline CDR1 and CDR2 sequences are KGHSH and LQKENI. The CDR3 consists of 13 residues. CDR3 amino acids: CASSPGQRGEQYF. The CDR3 DNA follows: TGTGCCAGCTCACCCGGACAGAGGGGAGAGCAGTACTTC. Together with reference TRBV18 and TRBJ2-7, the CDR3 gives the full variable domain: NAGVMQNPRHLVRRRGQEARLRCSPMKGHSHVYWYRQLPEEGLKFMVYLQKENIIDESGMPKERFSAEFPKEGPSILRIQQVVRGDSAAYFCASSPGQRGEQYFGPGTRLTVT.

The rearrangement uses TRBV29-1 and TRBJ1-2; D is unclear. Between the trimmed V and J ends, which lost 5 bases and 0 bases, there was a span of 10 bases. The CDR3 runs to 13 residues. Germline assignment: CDR1 SQVTM and CDR2 ANQGSEA. CDR3 protein: CSVTGRANYGYTF. CDR3 nucleotide sequence: TGCAGCGTTACTGGGAGAGCTAACTATGGCTACACCTTC.